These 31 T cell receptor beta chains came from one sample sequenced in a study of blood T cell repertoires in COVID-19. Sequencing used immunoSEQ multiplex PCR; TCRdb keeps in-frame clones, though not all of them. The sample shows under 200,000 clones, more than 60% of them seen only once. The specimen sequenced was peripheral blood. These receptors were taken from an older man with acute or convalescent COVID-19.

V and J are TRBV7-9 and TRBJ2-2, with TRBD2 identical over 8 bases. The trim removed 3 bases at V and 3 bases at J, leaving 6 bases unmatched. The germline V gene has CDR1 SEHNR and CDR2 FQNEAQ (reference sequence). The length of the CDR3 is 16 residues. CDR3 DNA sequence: TGTGCCAGCAGCTTCCGAGACGGGAGGGACACCGGGGAGCTGTTTTTT. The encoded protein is CASSFRDGRDTGELFF.

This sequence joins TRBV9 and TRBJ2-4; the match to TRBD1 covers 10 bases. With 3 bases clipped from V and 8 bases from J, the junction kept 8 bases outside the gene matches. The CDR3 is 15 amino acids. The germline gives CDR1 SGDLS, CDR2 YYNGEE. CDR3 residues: CASSANYGTGDIQYF. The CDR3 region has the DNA TGTGCCAGCAGCGCCAACTACGGGACAGGGGACATTCAGTACTTC.

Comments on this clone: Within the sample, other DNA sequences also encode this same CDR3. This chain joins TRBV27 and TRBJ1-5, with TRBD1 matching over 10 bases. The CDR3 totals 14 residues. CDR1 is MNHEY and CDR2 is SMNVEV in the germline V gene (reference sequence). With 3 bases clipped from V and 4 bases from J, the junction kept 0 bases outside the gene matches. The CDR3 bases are TGTGCCAGCAGTTTGGGACAGGGGAATCAGCCCCAGCATTTT. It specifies CASSLGQGNQPQHF.

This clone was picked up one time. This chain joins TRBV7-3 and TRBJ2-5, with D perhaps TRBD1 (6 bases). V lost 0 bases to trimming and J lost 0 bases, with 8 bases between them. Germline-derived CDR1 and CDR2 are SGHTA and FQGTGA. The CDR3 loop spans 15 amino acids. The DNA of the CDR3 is TGTGCCAGCAGCTTAACGGGACACGACCAAGAGACCCAGTACTTC. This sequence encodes CASSLTGHDQETQYF.

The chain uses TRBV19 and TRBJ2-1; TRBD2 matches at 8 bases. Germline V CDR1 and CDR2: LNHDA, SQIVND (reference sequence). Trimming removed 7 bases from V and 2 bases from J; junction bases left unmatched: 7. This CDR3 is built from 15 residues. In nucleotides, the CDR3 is TGTGCCAGTACCGCGGGAGCGGGAGCCTACAATGAGCAGTTCTTC. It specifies CASTAGAGAYNEQFF.

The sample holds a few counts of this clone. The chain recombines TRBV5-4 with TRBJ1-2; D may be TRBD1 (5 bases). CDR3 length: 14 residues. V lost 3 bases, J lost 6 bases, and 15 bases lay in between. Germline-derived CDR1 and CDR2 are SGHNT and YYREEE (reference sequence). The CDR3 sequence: CASSYSRGSNGYTF. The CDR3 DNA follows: TGTGCCAGCAGCTACTCTAGGGGATCGAATGGCTACACCTTC. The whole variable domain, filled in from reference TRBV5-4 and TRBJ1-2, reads ETGVTQSPTHLIKTRGQQVTLRCSSQSGHNTVSWYQQALGQGPQFIFQYYREEENGRGNFPPRFSGLQFPNYSSELNVNALELDDSALYLCASSYSRGSNGYTFGSGTRLTVV.

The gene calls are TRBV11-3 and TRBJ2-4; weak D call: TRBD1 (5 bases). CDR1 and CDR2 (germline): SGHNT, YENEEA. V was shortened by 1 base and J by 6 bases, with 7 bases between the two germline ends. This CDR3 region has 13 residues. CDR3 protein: CASSLGGRNIQYF. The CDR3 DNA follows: TGTGCCAGCAGCTTAGGGGGCAGAAACATTCAGTACTTC.

CDR3 DNA sequence: TGTGCCAGCAGTTTAAGGGGGCGAGAAAAACTGTTTTTT. Translating gives CASSLRGREKLFF. The chain is built from TRBV27 and TRBJ1-4, with 7 nucleotides matching TRBD1. V lost 2 bases and J lost 8; bases outside the gene matches: 2. The V gene's germline CDR1 is MNHEY and CDR2 SMNVEV (reference sequence). The CDR3 runs 13 residues.

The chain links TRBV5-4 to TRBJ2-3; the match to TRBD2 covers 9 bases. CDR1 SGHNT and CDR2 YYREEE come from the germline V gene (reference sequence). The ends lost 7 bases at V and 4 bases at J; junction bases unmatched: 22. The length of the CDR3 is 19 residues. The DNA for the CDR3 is TGTGCCAGCCTGATGCGGGCCCCAAGCGGGGGGAATGGAGCAGATACGCAGTATTTT. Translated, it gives CASLMRAPSGGNGADTQYF.

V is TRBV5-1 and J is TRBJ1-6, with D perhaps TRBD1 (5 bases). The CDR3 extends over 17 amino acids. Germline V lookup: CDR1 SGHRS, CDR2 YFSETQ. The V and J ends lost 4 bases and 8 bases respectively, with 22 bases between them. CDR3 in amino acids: CASSAGLARSRDSPLHF. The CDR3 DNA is TGCGCCAGCAGCGCGGGACTTGCCCGTTCGAGGGATTCACCCCTCCACTTT.

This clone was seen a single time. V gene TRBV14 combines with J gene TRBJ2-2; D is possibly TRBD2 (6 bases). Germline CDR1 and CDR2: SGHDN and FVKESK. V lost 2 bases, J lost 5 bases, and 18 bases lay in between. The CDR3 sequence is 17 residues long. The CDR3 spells CASSQSDWGGGTGELFF. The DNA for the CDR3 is TGTGCCAGCAGCCAATCCGATTGGGGAGGTGGAACCGGGGAGCTGTTTTTT.

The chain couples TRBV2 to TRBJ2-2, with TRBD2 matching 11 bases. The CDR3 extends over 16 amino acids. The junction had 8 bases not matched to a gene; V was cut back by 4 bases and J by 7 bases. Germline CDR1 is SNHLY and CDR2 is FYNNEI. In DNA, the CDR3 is TGTGCCAGCAGTGTCGAGACTAGCGGGACGGGCGGGGAGCTGTTTTTT. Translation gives CASSVETSGTGGELFF.

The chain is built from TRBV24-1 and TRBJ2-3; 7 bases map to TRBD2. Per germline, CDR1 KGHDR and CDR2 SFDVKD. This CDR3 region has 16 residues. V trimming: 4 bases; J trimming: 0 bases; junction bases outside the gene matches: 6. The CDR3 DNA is TGTGCCACCAGTGACCTAAATAGCGGGAGCACAGATACGCAGTATTTT. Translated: CATSDLNSGSTDTQYF.

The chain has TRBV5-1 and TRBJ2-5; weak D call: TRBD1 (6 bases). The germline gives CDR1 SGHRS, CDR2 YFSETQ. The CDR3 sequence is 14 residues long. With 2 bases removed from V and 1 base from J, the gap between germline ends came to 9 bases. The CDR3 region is CASSFQGFQETQYF. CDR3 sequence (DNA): TGCGCCAGCAGCTTCCAGGGGTTCCAAGAGACCCAGTACTTC.

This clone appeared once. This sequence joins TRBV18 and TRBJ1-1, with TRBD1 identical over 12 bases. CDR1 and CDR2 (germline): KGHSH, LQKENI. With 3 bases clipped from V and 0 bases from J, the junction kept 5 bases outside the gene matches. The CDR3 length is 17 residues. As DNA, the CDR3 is TGTGCCAGCTCACCCCCGGGACAGGGGGCCCTGAACACTGAAGCTTTCTTT. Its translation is CASSPPGQGALNTEAFF.

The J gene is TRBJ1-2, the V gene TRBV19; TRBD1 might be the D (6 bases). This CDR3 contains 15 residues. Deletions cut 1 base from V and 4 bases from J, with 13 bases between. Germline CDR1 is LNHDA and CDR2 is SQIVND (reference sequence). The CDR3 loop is CASSIALQGRYGYTF. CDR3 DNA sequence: TGTGCCAGTAGTATAGCACTTCAGGGGCGCTATGGCTACACCTTC.

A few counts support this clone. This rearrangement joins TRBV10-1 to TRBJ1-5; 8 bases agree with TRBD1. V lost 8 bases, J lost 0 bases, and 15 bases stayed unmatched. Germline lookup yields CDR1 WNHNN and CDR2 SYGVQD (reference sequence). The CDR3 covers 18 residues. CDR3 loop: CASRRPGQAFYSNQPQHF. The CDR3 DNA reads TGCGCCAGCCGGCGACCGGGACAGGCATTTTATAGCAATCAGCCCCAGCATTTT.

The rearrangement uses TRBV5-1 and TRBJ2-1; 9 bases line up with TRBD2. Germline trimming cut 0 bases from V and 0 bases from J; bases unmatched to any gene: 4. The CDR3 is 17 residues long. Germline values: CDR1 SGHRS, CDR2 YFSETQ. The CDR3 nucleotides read TGCGCCAGCAGCTTGGCGGGTAGCGGGAGCTCCTACAATGAGCAGTTCTTC. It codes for CASSLAGSGSSYNEQFF.

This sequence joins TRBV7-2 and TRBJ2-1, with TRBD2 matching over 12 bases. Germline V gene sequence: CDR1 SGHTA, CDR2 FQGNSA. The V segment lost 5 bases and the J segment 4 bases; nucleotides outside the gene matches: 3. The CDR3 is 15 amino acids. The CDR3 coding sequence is TGTGCCAGCAGCAAACTAGCGGGAGGTTACAATGAGCAGTTCTTC. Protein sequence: CASSKLAGGYNEQFF.

DNA of the CDR3: TGTCCGGACAGGGGGCTTCAGCCCCAGCATTTT. Residues: CPDRGLQPQHF. The chain links TRBV6-4 to TRBJ1-5, with TRBD1 matching 11 bases. The CDR3 extends over 11 amino acids. Germline assignment: CDR1 MRHNA and CDR2 SNTAGT.

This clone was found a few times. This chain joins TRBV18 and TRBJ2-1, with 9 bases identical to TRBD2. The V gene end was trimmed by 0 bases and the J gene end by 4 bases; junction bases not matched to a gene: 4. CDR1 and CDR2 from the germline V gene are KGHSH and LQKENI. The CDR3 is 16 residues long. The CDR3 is CASSPPSGRIYNEQFF. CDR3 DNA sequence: TGTGCCAGCTCACCACCTAGCGGGAGAATATACAATGAGCAGTTCTTC.

The CDR3 is CASSPGTGGLETQYF. The CDR3, as DNA: TGTGCCAGCAGCCCCGGGACAGGGGGCCTGGAGACCCAGTACTTC. This sequence joins TRBV11-1 and TRBJ2-5; 12 nucleotides agree with TRBD1. V shed 5 bases and J 5 bases; nucleotides not matched to a gene: 6. Germline V gives CDR1 SGHAT, CDR2 FQDESV (reference sequence). The CDR3 totals 15 residues. Using reference TRBV11-1 and TRBJ2-5 for the parts outside the CDR3, the full variable domain is EAEVAQSPRYKITEKSQAVAFWCDPISGHATLYWYRQILGQGPELLVQFQDESVVDDSQLPKDRFSAERLKGVDSTLKIQPAELGDSAMYLCASSPGTGGLETQYFGPGTRLLVL.

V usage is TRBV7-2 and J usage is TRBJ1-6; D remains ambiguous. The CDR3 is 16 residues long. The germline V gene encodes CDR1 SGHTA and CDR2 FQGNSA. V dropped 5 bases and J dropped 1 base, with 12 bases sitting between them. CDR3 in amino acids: CASSRRGGSYNSPLHF. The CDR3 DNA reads TGTGCCAGCAGCAGGCGCGGAGGATCCTATAATTCACCCCTCCACTTT. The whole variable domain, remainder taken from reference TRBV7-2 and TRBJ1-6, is GAGVSQSPSNKVTEKGKDVELRCDPISGHTALYWYRQSLGQGLEFLIYFQGNSAPDKSGLPSDRFSAERTGGSVSTLTIQRTQQEDSAVYLCASSRRGGSYNSPLHFGNGTRLTVT.

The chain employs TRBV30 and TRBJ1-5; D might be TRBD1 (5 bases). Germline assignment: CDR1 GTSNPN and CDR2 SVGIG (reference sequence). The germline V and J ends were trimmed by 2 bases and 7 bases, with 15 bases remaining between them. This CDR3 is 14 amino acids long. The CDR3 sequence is CAWSPPLPGQPQHF. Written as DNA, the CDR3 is TGTGCCTGGAGTCCCCCTTTGCCAGGGCAGCCCCAGCATTTT.

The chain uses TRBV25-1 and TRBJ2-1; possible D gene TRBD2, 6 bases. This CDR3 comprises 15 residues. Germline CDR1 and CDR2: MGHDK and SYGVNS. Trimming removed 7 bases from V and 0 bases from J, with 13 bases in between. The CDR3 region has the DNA TGTGCCAGCATGGCGCGGGGAAGCTCCTACAATGAGCAGTTCTTC. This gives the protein CASMARGSSYNEQFF.

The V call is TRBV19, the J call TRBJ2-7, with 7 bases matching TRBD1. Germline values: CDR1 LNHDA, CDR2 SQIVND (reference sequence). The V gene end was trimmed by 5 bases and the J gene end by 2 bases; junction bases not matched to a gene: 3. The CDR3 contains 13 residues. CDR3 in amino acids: CASSWDRTYEQYF. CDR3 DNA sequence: TGTGCCAGTAGTTGGGACAGAACCTACGAGCAGTACTTC. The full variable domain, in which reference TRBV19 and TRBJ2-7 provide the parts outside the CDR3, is DGGITQSPKYLFRKEGQNVTLSCEQNLNHDAMYWYRQDPGQGLRLIYYSQIVNDFQKGDIAEGYSVSREKKESFPLTVTSAQKNPTAFYLCASSWDRTYEQYFGPGTRLTVT.

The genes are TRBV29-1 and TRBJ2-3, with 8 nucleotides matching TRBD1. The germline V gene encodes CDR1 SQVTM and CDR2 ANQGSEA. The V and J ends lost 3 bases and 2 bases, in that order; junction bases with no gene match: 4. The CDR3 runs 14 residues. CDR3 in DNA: TGCAGCGTTGAGGGACAGGTCCTCACAGATACGCAGTATTTT. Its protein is CSVEGQVLTDTQYF.

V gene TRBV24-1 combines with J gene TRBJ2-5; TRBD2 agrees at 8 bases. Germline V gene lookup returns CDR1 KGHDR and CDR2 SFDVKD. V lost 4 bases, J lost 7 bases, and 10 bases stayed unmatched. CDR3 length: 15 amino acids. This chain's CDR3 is CATSENSGALGTQYF. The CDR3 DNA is TGTGCCACCAGTGAAAATAGCGGGGCCCTAGGGACCCAGTACTTC.

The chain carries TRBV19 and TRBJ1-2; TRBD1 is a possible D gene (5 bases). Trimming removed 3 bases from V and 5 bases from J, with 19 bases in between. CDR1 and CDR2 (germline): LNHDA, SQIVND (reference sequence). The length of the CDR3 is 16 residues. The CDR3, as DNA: TGTGCCAGTAGTATTACCCAGGTGGGGGGAGATTATGGCTACACCTTC. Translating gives CASSITQVGGDYGYTF. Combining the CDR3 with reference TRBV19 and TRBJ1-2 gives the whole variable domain DGGITQSPKYLFRKEGQNVTLSCEQNLNHDAMYWYRQDPGQGLRLIYYSQIVNDFQKGDIAEGYSVSREKKESFPLTVTSAQKNPTAFYLCASSITQVGGDYGYTFGSGTRLTVV.

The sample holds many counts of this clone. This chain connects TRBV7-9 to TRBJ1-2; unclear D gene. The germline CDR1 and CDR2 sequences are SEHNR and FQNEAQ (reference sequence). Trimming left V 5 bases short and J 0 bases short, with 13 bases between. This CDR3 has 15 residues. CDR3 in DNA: TGTGCCAGCAGCCCTCCCCTCGGAGCTAACTATGGCTACACCTTC. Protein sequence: CASSPPLGANYGYTF.

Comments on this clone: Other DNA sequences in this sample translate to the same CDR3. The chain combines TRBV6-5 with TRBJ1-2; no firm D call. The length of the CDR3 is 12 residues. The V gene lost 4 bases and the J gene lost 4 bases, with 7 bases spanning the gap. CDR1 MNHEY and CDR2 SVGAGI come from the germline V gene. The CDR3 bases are TGTGCCAGCAGTTCCGGTTCCTATGGCTACACCTTC. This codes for CASSSGSYGYTF.